This T cell receptor (beta chain) was captured in a study of blood T cell repertoires in COVID-19. Study-wide background: Samples of COVID-19 (acute and convalescent) were obtained from the United States, Italy and Spain. Sources were T cells, B-cell-depleted T cells, or PBMCs; the material itself was cDNA or gDNA.

This CDR3 has 12 residues. The V gene's germline CDR1 is SGHDT and CDR2 YYEEEE. V shed 0 bases and J shed 4 bases, with 5 bases lying between them. The authors' processing: Researchers report that nucleated cell counts were estimated from reference gene primer amplification. Assay used: immunoSEQ multiplex PCR; TCRdb lists only in-frame clones, some missing. V, J and clone size derive from that table, while D and trimming were established from the DNA sequence. Counted here are about 140,000 clones, roughly 87% occurring once; the ten biggest clones make up nearly 0.95%. Material for sequencing was peripheral blood. The chain recombines TRBV5-6 with TRBJ2-7; no definite D call. The clonotype originates from a woman aged 45 to 65 with acute or convalescent COVID-19. This CDR3 is CASSLEEYEQYF. CDR3 coding DNA: TGTGCCAGCAGCTTGGAGGAGTACGAGCAGTACTTC. Complete variable domain (other parts from reference TRBV5-6 and TRBJ2-7): DAGVTQSPTHLIKTRGQQVTLRCSPKSGHDTVSWYQQALGQGPQFIFQYYEEEERQRGNFPDRFSGHQFPNYSSELNVNALLLGDSALYLCASSLEEYEQYFGPGTRLTVT.